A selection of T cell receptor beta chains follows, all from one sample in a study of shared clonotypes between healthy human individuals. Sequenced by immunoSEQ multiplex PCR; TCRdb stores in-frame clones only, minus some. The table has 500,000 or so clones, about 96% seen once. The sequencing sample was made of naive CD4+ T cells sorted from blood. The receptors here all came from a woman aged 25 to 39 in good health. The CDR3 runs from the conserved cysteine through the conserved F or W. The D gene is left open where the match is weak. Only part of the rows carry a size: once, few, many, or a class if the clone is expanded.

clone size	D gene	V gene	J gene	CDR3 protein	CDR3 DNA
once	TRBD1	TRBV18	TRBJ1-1	CASSNRDSAEAFF	TGTGCCAGCTCTAACCGGGACAGCGCCGAAGCTTTCTTT
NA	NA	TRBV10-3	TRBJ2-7	CAIKKQGEFGEQYF	TGTGCCATCAAGAAACAGGGTGAATTTGGCGAGCAGTACTTC
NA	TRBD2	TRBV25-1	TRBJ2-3	CASGLAGNTDTQYF	TGTGCCAGCGGTCTAGCGGGGAACACAGATACGCAGTATTTT
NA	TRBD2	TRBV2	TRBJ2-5	CASHSGRRETQYF	TGTGCCAGCCATAGCGGGAGACGGGAGACCCAGTACTTC
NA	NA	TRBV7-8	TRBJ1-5	CASSFRVGRSNQPQHF	TGTGCCAGCAGCTTCAGGGTTGGACGTAGCAATCAGCCCCAGCATTTT
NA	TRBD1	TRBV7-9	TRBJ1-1	CASRGTVAQSTEAFF	TGTGCCAGCAGGGGGACAGTGGCGCAGAGCACTGAAGCTTTCTTT
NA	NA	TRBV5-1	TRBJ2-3	CASRTQAEGDTQYF	TGCGCCAGCAGAACACAAGCGGAGGGAGATACGCAGTATTTT
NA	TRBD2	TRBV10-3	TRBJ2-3	CAISESGRTDTQYF	TGTGCCATCAGTGAGTCCGGGAGGACAGATACGCAGTATTTT
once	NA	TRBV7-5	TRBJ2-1	CVRSNGTSGYNEQFF	TGTGTCAGAAGCAACGGGACTAGCGGTTACAATGAGCAGTTCTTC
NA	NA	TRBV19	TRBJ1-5	CASSIRDFNQPQHF	TGTGCCAGTAGTATCCGGGATTTCAATCAGCCCCAGCATTTT
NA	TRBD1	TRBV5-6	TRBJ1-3	CASSVRQGTGNTIYF	TGTGCCAGCAGCGTAAGACAGGGTACGGGAAACACCATATATTTT
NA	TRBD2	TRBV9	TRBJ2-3	CASSTGLADTSTDTQYF	TGTGCCAGCAGCACAGGACTAGCGGATACTAGCACAGATACGCAGTATTTT
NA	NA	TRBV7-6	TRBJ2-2	CASSLVSGLTGTGELFF	TGTGCCAGCAGCTTAGTTTCTGGGCTAACAGGCACCGGGGAGCTGTTTTTT
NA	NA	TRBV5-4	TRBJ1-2	CASSLWRGGGYTF	TGTGCCAGCAGCCTCTGGCGTGGAGGTGGCTACACCTTC
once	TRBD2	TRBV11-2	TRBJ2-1	CASSSGLWTSGSSYNEQFF	TGTGCCAGCAGCTCCGGACTTTGGACTAGCGGGAGCTCCTACAATGAGCAGTTCTTC
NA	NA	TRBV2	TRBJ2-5	CASIGQETQYF	TGTGCCAGCATTGGTCAAGAGACCCAGTACTTC
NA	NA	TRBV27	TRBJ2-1	CASSSSGAYNEQFF	TGTGCCAGCAGTTCATCCGGCGCCTACAATGAGCAGTTCTTC
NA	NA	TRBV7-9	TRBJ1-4	CASSLGSEKLFF	TGTGCCAGCAGCTTAGGGTCAGAAAAACTGTTTTTT
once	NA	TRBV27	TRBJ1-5	CASSPYTYQPQHF	TGTGCCAGCAGTCCCTACACCTATCAGCCCCAGCATTTT
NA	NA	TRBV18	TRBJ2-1	CASSQGRNEQFF	TGTGCCAGCTCACAAGGACGGAATGAGCAGTTCTTC
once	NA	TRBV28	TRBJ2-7	CASVYGGSNEQYF	TGTGCCAGCGTGTACGGGGGTAGCAACGAGCAGTACTTC
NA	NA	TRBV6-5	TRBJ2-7	CASSYSTVPGEQYF	TGTGCCAGCAGTTACTCGACTGTTCCGGGCGAGCAGTACTTC
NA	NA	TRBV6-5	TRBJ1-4	CASRPGTSPEKLFF	TGTGCCAGCAGACCCGGGACGAGCCCTGAAAAACTGTTTTTT
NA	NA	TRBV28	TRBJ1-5	CASSLSSGGYSNQPQHF	TGTGCCAGCAGTTTATCTTCCGGGGGGTATAGCAATCAGCCCCAGCATTTT
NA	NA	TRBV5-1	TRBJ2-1	CASRTVVDRPSYNEQFF	TGCGCCAGCAGGACGGTCGTGGATCGGCCCTCCTACAATGAGCAGTTCTTC
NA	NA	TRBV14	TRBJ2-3	CASSQRRPDTQYF	TGTGCCAGCAGCCAAAGGAGGCCAGATACGCAGTATTTT